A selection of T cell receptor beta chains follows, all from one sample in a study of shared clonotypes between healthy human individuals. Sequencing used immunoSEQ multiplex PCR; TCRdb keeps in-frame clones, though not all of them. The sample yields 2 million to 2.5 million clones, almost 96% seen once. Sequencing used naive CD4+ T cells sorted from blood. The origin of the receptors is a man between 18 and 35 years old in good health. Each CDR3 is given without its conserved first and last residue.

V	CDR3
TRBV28	ASSPAVGNYGYT
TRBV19	ASSILQAKSSGANVLT
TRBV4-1	ASSQEGKGLGREF
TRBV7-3	ASSPTSGGYNEQF
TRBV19	ASSMVWGRGNTGELF
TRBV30	AWSTDGGLGNTIY
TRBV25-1	ASSPTLTGVNTEAF
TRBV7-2	ASSLRDRGKSGANVLT
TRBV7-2	ASSLDAGLSTDTQY
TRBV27	ASTGGVDGELF